These 9 T cell receptor beta chains were sequenced from one sample in a study of cytomegalovirus exposure and HLA in healthy donors. Data came from immunoSEQ multiplex PCR; TCRdb stores just in-frame clones and leaves some out. The sample lists under 200,000 clones; roughly 90% were seen once. Sequenced: PBMCs. The receptors shown here come from a woman under 30 in good health and CMV-seronegative.

V and J are TRBV2 and TRBJ2-6, with a weak D call TRBD2 (8 bases). Germline lookup yields CDR1 SNHLY and CDR2 FYNNEI. V was pared by 6 bases and J by 3 bases, with 12 bases between. The CDR3 is 15 residues long. The CDR3: CASRQGTSGANVLTF. The CDR3 nucleotides read TGTGCCAGCAGACAGGGGACTAGTGGGGCCAACGTCCTGACTTTC.

The chain recombines TRBV30 with TRBJ1-5; 7 bases match TRBD1. Germline V gene sequence: CDR1 GTSNPN, CDR2 SVGIG (reference sequence). This CDR3 contains 14 residues. V trimming: 7 bases; J trimming: 4 bases; junction bases outside the gene matches: 10. CDR3 DNA sequence: TGTGCCTTTCGGGACAGCGGGTTTAATCAGCCCCAGCATTTT. This gives the protein CAFRDSGFNQPQHF. Based on the CDR3 plus reference TRBV30 and TRBJ1-5, the full variable domain is SQTIHQWPATLVQPVGSPLSLECTVEGTSNPNLYWYRQAAGRGLQLLFYSVGIGQISSEVPQNLSASRPQDRQFILSSKKLLLSDSGFYLCAFRDSGFNQPQHFGDGTRLSIL.

The V call is TRBV6-6, the J call TRBJ2-7; 7 nucleotides line up with TRBD1. Unmatched junction bases numbered 9, after V lost 0 bases and J lost 10 bases. This CDR3 is 14 amino acids long. From germline, CDR1 is MNHNY and CDR2 SVGAGI (reference sequence). The CDR3 spells CASSYSNTGDHQYF. The DNA for the CDR3 is TGTGCCAGCAGTTACTCGAACACAGGGGATCACCAGTACTTC.

For the CDR3, the DNA is TGTGCCAGCTCACCGATCCAGAATGTAAATGAAAAACTGTTTTTT. It codes for CASSPIQNVNEKLFF. The rearrangement links TRBV18 to TRBJ1-4; no clear D gene. The CDR3 totals 15 residues. Germline assignment: CDR1 KGHSH and CDR2 LQKENI. Trimming removed 3 bases at V and 5 bases at J, with 13 bases between.

This sequence joins TRBV12-5 and TRBJ1-1; 8 positions agree with TRBD1. The germline gives CDR1 LGHNT, CDR2 FRNRAP. The ends lost 0 bases at V and 6 bases at J; junction bases unmatched: 3. The length of the CDR3 is 14 residues. CDR3 bases: TGTGCTAGTGGTTTGGTGAGCAGGGGGCCTGAAGCTTTCTTT. Translating gives CASGLVSRGPEAFF.

The CDR3 nucleotides are TGTGCCAGCAGCTTAGGCGGGGGCACCGGGGAGCTGTTTTTT. This translates into CASSLGGGTGELFF. The V gene is TRBV7-6, the J gene TRBJ2-2; TRBD2 matches 7 bases. Unmatched junction bases numbered 0, after V lost 1 base and J lost 4 bases. Per germline, CDR1 SGHVS and CDR2 FNYEAQ. The CDR3 length is 14 residues.

The gene calls are TRBV6-5 and TRBJ1-2; 10 bases align to TRBD1. This CDR3 region has 15 residues. Trimming took 1 base from V and 5 from J; bases not matched to a gene: 4. In germline, CDR1 is MNHEY, CDR2 SVGAGI. Here the CDR3 DNA reads TGTGCCAGCAGTTACTTCTCGGGACAGGGGTATGGCTACACCTTC. Protein product: CASSYFSGQGYGYTF.

The rearrangement joins TRBV27 to TRBJ2-7; no reliable D call. This CDR3 is built from 12 residues. The V end lost 8 bases, the J end lost 2 bases, and 10 bases lay between the germline ends. The germline CDR1 and CDR2 sequences are MNHEY and SMNVEV (reference sequence). CDR3 in DNA: TGTGCCAGCTCTTCTGCGACCTACGAGCAGTACTTC. Its protein is CASSSATYEQYF.

The rearrangement joins TRBV7-2 to TRBJ2-1, with 11 bases fitting TRBD2. The ends lost 6 bases at V and 0 bases at J; junction bases unmatched: 4. This CDR3 region has 16 residues. Per germline, CDR1 SGHTA and CDR2 FQGNSA. The CDR3 DNA sequence: TGTGCCAGCAGGTTCGGACTAGCGGGCTCCTACAATGAGCAGTTCTTC. This gives the protein CASRFGLAGSYNEQFF.